The 27 T cell receptor beta chains below were found in one sample sequenced in a study of cytomegalovirus exposure and HLA in healthy donors (TCRdb year 2017). Library prep was done by the immunoSEQ multiplex PCR assay. For the multiplex PCR, a mixture combining 60 forward primers for TCR Vbeta segments and 13 reverse primers for TCR Jbeta segments was used. Entries here come from immuneACCESS through TCRdb and include only in-frame sequences with V and J called. Some clones fail to appear in such tables; in the studies checked, an unresolved V gene covers under half of the shortfall, and the cause of the remainder is unknown. A total of 130,000 or so clones appear in this sample, more than 70% of them only once. About 3.1% of the sample lies in the top ten. Specimen: PBMCs. The receptors shown here come from a man aged 40-49 years in good health and CMV-seronegative.

This clone appeared once. V usage is TRBV6-6 and J usage is TRBJ2-1; D is ambiguous. This CDR3 comprises 11 residues. Germline V gene lookup returns CDR1 MNHNY and CDR2 SVGAGI (reference sequence). Trimming left V 4 bases short and J 11 bases short, with 9 bases between. For the CDR3, the DNA is TGTGCCAGCAGTTCCGACTTTAAGCAGTTCTTC. Amino acid sequence: CASSSDFKQFF.

The V call is TRBV28, the J call TRBJ1-6; 10 nucleotides match TRBD1. Germline V CDR1 and CDR2: MDHEN, SYDVKM. Losses at the gene ends were 5 bases for V and 0 bases for J; bases not matched to a gene: 7. CDR3 length: 18 amino acids. The DNA for the CDR3 is TGTGCCAGCAGTGCCGAGGGACAGGGGAGCTCCTATAATTCACCCCTCCACTTT. As protein: CASSAEGQGSSYNSPLHF.

The chain recombines TRBV7-3 with TRBJ2-3; D is perhaps TRBD2 (7 bases). This CDR3 is 16 amino acids long. Trimming took off 2 bases at V and 4 bases at J, with 16 bases between the two ends. The germline CDR1 and CDR2 sequences are SGHTA and FQGTGA. CDR3 in amino acids: CASSLVGGGPPDTQYF. In DNA form, the CDR3 reads TGTGCCAGCAGCTTAGTTGGGGGGGGGCCCCCAGATACGCAGTATTTT.

V is TRBV6-6 and J is TRBJ2-7; 8 bases fit TRBD1. The CDR3 is 13 residues long. The trim removed 6 bases at V and 12 bases at J, leaving 13 bases unmatched. Germline CDR1 is MNHNY and CDR2 is SVGAGI (reference sequence). CDR3 region: CASSIDPGGAMYF. The CDR3, as DNA: TGTGCCAGCAGCATCGATCCAGGGGGCGCCATGTACTTC.

The chain is built from TRBV2 and TRBJ1-1, with D unresolved. The CDR3 contains 13 residues. The V gene lost 4 bases and the J gene lost 5 bases, with 11 bases spanning the gap. The V gene's germline CDR1 is SNHLY and CDR2 FYNNEI. CDR3 amino acids: CASSVLSSTEAFF. DNA for the CDR3: TGTGCCAGCAGTGTGTTGTCGAGTACTGAAGCTTTCTTT.

V and J are TRBV7-2 and TRBJ1-1; D not resolved. V was cut by 4 bases and J by 1 base, with 16 bases left in between. CDR1 is SGHTA, CDR2 FQGNSA, per germline. This CDR3 is built from 16 residues. In DNA form, the CDR3 reads TGTGCCAGCAGCTGGTATGCTAGTCTTGGGAACACTGAAGCTTTCTTT. It is translated as CASSWYASLGNTEAFF.

The chain is built from TRBV6-5 and TRBJ1-2; D call uncertain. Germline CDR1 reads MNHEY; CDR2 reads SVGAGI. The CDR3 totals 16 residues. V lost 0 bases, J lost 4 bases, and 15 bases lay in between. This chain's CDR3 is CASSYSGNGMGYGYTF. The CDR3 DNA follows: TGTGCCAGCAGTTACTCGGGGAACGGGATGGGCTATGGCTACACCTTC.

The V gene is TRBV7-2, the J gene TRBJ2-1; tentatively, D is TRBD2 (5 bases). Germline CDR1 and CDR2: SGHTA and FQGNSA. V was cut by 1 base and J by 10 bases, with 11 bases left in between. This CDR3 contains 13 residues. CDR3 residues: CASSLGSDVEQFF. For the CDR3, the DNA is TGTGCCAGCAGCTTAGGTAGCGACGTCGAGCAGTTCTTC.

The J gene is TRBJ2-4, the V gene TRBV9; 7 bases match TRBD2. Germline V gives CDR1 SGDLS, CDR2 YYNGEE. CDR3 length equals 15 residues. The trim removed 4 bases at V and 6 bases at J, leaving 10 bases unmatched. This CDR3 is CASSREGDAGNIQYF. Written as DNA, the CDR3 is TGTGCCAGCAGCAGGGAGGGCGACGCTGGAAACATTCAGTACTTC.

There are a few counts of this clone. V and J are TRBV27 and TRBJ1-1; no clear D. Trimming cost V 3 bases and J 1 base, with 15 bases left between them. Germline lookup yields CDR1 MNHEY and CDR2 SMNVEV (reference sequence). The CDR3 runs 16 residues. As DNA, the CDR3 is TGTGCCAGCAGTTTGAGAGTCGGGGAGAGGAACACTGAAGCTTTCTTT. Translated, it gives CASSLRVGERNTEAFF.

This sequence joins TRBV10-3 and TRBJ2-7; TRBD1 matches 9 bases. V was clipped by 7 bases and J by 2 bases; unmatched bases: 9. The germline CDR1 and CDR2 sequences are ENHRY and SYGVKD. CDR3 length equals 15 residues. This CDR3 reads CAIKRAGQGTYEQYF. The CDR3 DNA follows: TGTGCCATCAAACGGGCGGGACAGGGTACCTACGAGCAGTACTTC.

The CDR3 sequence is CASSLLADLGDTQYF. CDR3 nucleotide sequence: TGTGCCAGCAGTTTATTGGCAGACCTAGGAGATACGCAGTATTTT. V usage is TRBV27 and J usage is TRBJ2-3; D ambiguous. The CDR3 loop spans 15 amino acids. Trimming removed 1 base from V and 5 bases from J, with 13 bases in between. Germline CDR1 and CDR2: MNHEY and SMNVEV (reference sequence).

This clone was observed once. V is TRBV5-4 and J is TRBJ2-2; D may be TRBD2 (5 bases). CDR3 size: 13 residues. The ends were cut back, 3 bases at V and 6 bases at J, with 9 bases in the middle. Germline V gene sequence: CDR1 SGHNT, CDR2 YYREEE (reference sequence). CDR3 DNA: TGTGCCAGCAGCTCGGGGATGGCCGGGGAGCTGTTTTTT. It is translated as CASSSGMAGELFF.

J is TRBJ2-3 and V is TRBV7-3; TRBD1 matches 7 bases. J was trimmed by 2 bases and V by 4 bases; bases with no gene match: 3. CDR3 size: 14 residues. The germline V gene has CDR1 SGHTA and CDR2 FQGTGA. The CDR3 region has the DNA TGTGCCAGCAGCTCCGGACAGGCCACAGATACGCAGTATTTT. This translates into CASSSGQATDTQYF.

The chain couples TRBV9 to TRBJ1-2; D is perhaps TRBD1 (6 bases). Germline CDR1 SGDLS, CDR2 YYNGEE. There are 14 residues in the CDR3. V dropped 4 bases and J dropped 1 base, with 11 bases sitting between them. In DNA form, the CDR3 reads TGTGCCAGCAGCCCGGACAGCTATAACTATGGCTACACCTTC. The encoded protein is CASSPDSYNYGYTF.

Regarding this clone: A read error may account for a junction end that differs from germline. The rearrangement joins TRBV28 to TRBJ1-6, with D maybe TRBD1 (5 bases). The length of the CDR3 is 13 residues. Germline loops: CDR1 MDHEN, CDR2 SYDVKM. The CDR3 here is CASSLQGTSSLHF. The CDR3 coding sequence is TGTGCCAGCAGTTTACAGGGTACTTCATCCCTCCACTTT.

This chain connects TRBV6-4 to TRBJ1-6; 9 nucleotides line up with TRBD1. Germline CDR1 reads MRHNA; CDR2 reads SNTAGT. Trimming removed 6 bases from V and 8 bases from J; junction bases left unmatched: 8. The CDR3 contains 15 residues. CDR3 residues: CASSPGQGYHSPLHF. The DNA of the CDR3 is TGTGCCAGCAGCCCGGGACAGGGTTATCATTCACCCCTCCACTTT.

The chain carries TRBV7-3 and TRBJ2-1, with a possible D match to TRBD2 (5 bases). V lost 2 bases, J lost 7 bases, and 12 bases lay in between. The CDR3 has 14 amino acids. Per germline, CDR1 SGHTA and CDR2 FQGTGA. This CDR3 is CASSLDPGINEQFF. The CDR3 DNA is TGTGCCAGCAGCTTAGACCCGGGAATAAATGAGCAGTTCTTC.

The chain has TRBV6-6 and TRBJ2-3; possible D gene TRBD1, 5 bases. Germline V gives CDR1 MNHNY, CDR2 SVGAGI (reference sequence). There are 15 residues in the CDR3. V was shortened by 3 bases and J by 6 bases, with 16 bases between the two germline ends. The CDR3 region is CASSYNTFGADTQYF. Written as DNA, the CDR3 is TGTGCCAGCAGTTATAATACGTTTGGGGCTGATACGCAGTATTTT.

CDR3 DNA sequence: TGTGCCAGCAGCCAAGACCCCCAGCGGGGGTCCTCCTACGAGCAGTACTTC. Translating it yields CASSQDPQRGSSYEQYF. The V gene is TRBV4-2, the J gene TRBJ2-5, with TRBD2 matching 8 bases. The DNA end lines up better with TRBJ2-7; the J call may be wrong. The CDR3 contains 17 residues. Germline V gene data show CDR1 as LGHNA and CDR2 as YNFKEQ.

This rearrangement joins TRBV2 to TRBJ2-5; the match to TRBD1 covers 7 bases. Germline CDR1 reads SNHLY; CDR2 reads FYNNEI. The CDR3 runs to 14 residues. V gave up 7 bases and J gave up 3 bases; unmatched junction bases: 8. CDR3 region: CASTSDRVKETQYF. In nucleotides, the CDR3 is TGTGCCAGCACGTCAGACAGGGTAAAAGAGACCCAGTACTTC.

The rearrangement links TRBV7-9 to TRBJ1-4; 10 bases line up with TRBD1. The CDR3 is 17 amino acids. The junction had 9 bases not matched to a gene; V was cut back by 2 bases and J by 6 bases. CDR1 SEHNR and CDR2 FQNEAQ come from the germline V gene (reference sequence). DNA of the CDR3: TGTGCCAGCAGCTTAACGGACAGGGGGTTTTTGTATGAAAAACTGTTTTTT. It encodes CASSLTDRGFLYEKLFF.

This chain uses TRBV5-1 with TRBJ2-5, with D hard to call. The DNA end lines up better with TRBJ2-7; the J call may be wrong. Germline CDR1 and CDR2: SGHRS and YFSETQ. This CDR3 has 14 amino acids. The CDR3 bases are TGCGCCAGCAGCTTGGCCTCTAGAGGAAGCGAGCAGTACTTC. Translation gives CASSLASRGSEQYF.

This clone has just one count. The chain recombines TRBV7-9 with TRBJ2-7, with D possibly TRBD1 on 6 matching bases. This CDR3 has 15 amino acids. Between the trimmed V and J ends, which lost 3 bases and 0 bases, there was a span of 12 bases. The V gene's germline CDR1 is SEHNR and CDR2 FQNEAQ (reference sequence). CDR3: CASSLWTDSSYEQYF. In DNA, the CDR3 is TGTGCCAGCAGCTTGTGGACAGACAGCTCCTACGAGCAGTACTTC.

This chain connects TRBV4-2 to TRBJ2-3; 9 nucleotides match TRBD2. The CDR3 length is 15 residues. J was trimmed by 5 bases and V by 1 base; bases with no gene match: 4. CDR1 is LGHNA, CDR2 YNFKEQ, per germline. CDR3: CASSQGSGGGDTQYF. In DNA, the CDR3 is TGTGCCAGCAGCCAAGGTAGCGGGGGAGGAGATACGCAGTATTTT.

The V and J genes are TRBV6-5 and TRBJ1-2; D might be TRBD1 (5 bases). V was shortened by 2 bases and J by 8 bases, with 18 bases between the two germline ends. The germline V gene encodes CDR1 MNHEY and CDR2 SVGAGI. The CDR3 runs to 15 residues. For the CDR3, the DNA is TGTGCCAGCAGTTACAAACCTTCAGGGTACCGGGGCTACACCTTC. Translated: CASSYKPSGYRGYTF.

The chain has TRBV5-8 and TRBJ1-5; 10 bases are shared with TRBD1. CDR1 SGHTS and CDR2 YDEGEE come from the germline V gene. CDR3 length: 17 residues. Trimming at V came to 3 bases and at J to 2 bases, leaving 8 bases not matched to a gene. The CDR3: CASSSLTGGRGNQPQHF. CDR3 nucleotides: TGTGCCAGCAGCTCCCTGACAGGGGGCAGGGGCAATCAGCCCCAGCATTTT.